What follows is one T cell receptor beta chain and its context. Its recognized antigen is unknown. From each donor, a roughly 2.5 ml peripheral blood sample was drawn into PAXgene tubes and stored at -80 degrees C. Without T cell sorting, total RNA was isolated from whole blood using the PAXgene blood miRNA kit on an automated QIAcube. Peripheral blood from monozygotic twin pairs who were concordant or discordant for inflammatory bowel disease underwent deep TCRalpha and TCRbeta repertoire profiling using unique molecular barcoding. Smoking habits were recorded for all twin pairs, and individuals were classified as current, former or never smokers. The germline V gene supplies CDR1 SGHRS and CDR2 YFSETQ. The CDR3 spans 12 residues, from the cysteine through the phenylalanine. Only the protein is available. The data derive from a study of monozygotic twins with inflammatory bowel disease (dated by TCRdb to 2018 to 2020). Concerning the study at large: The complete study included about 28 monozygotic twin pairs: 19 IBD-discordant Danish pairs and nine German pairs, of which four were IBD-concordant and five were IBD-discordant. The search for disease-associated traits relied mainly on comparing, within discordant pairs, IBD patients with their genetically identical healthy co-twins. Each individual had, on average, about 151 000 unique TCRalpha sequences and 181 000 unique TCRbeta sequences available for analysis.

What the authors observed across the whole study: Because patients were on differing immunosuppressive treatments, the repertoires may have picked up extra background noise and inter-individual variability. Different T cell subtypes could not be distinguished in the analysis. Fewer clonotypes were shared with other individuals by IBD patients than by healthy twins, most markedly in patients showing signs of disease activity. A decrease in TCRbeta repertoire diversity, as measured by inverse Simpson index, was observed in IBD patients compared with their healthy co-twins. No difference in repertoire similarity was observed between concordant and discordant twins, possibly owing to limited statistical power. The results gave no support for a single strong signal or clonotype linked to IBD.

The method behind the library was 5' RACE. Preparation of each TCR library used 3,000 to 3,500 ng of total RNA. cDNA was synthesized with SMARTScribe reverse transcriptase in eight separate reactions per sample. During cDNA synthesis, template switching was used to introduce unique molecular identifiers that contained a 6-nucleotide sample barcode. TCRalpha and TCRbeta cDNA was amplified by two nested PCRs of 16 and 9 cycles, with bead purification after each PCR. Before amplification, cDNA was treated with uracil DNA-glycosylase and purified using the QIAquick PCR purification kit. The second PCR was the step at which Illumina TruSeq-compatible adapters and sample-specific barcodes were added. Library quality and concentration were assessed using TapeStation and Qubit, and about 5 ng of each library was pooled. Sequencing of pooled libraries was carried out on an Illumina HiSeq2500 single-index Rapid Run using 2 x 100 bp reads and custom sequencing primers. The original pipeline was this. UMI-based consensus assembly with MiGEC version 1.2.6 was used to correct PCR and sequencing errors. MiXCR version 2.1.1 handled V(D)J alignment, clonotype assembly and CDR3 extraction. Normalisation of gene usage, clonotype sharing and MAIT/NKT TCR abundance was achieved by analysing the top 1000, 10 000 and 20 000 clonotypes per sample. Diversity was computed as the inverse Simpson index with the vegan R package after downsampling to 27 000 UMIs. Statistical testing used paired Mann-Whitney U tests on the discordant twin pairs and applied Benjamini-Hochberg correction for multiple testing. The reads underwent TCRdb reprocessing, giving one record for each CDR3 protein sequence and no DNA. The V and J calls and clone size are TCRdb's, not the authors'. In this sample's table one finds 300,000 to 450,000 distinct CDR3 sequences. Approximately 2.8% of the sample is in the top ten clones.

Recombination connected TRBV5-1 to TRBJ2-7; the TCRdb D gene call, TRBD1, has no DNA to confirm it. The clonotype comes from a human donor with ulcerative colitis or Crohn's disease, or a healthy co-twin of an affected twin (not recorded which). Material for sequencing was blood. The CDR3 in this case is CASSLFGAEQYF.